Below, 8 T cell receptor beta chains from the same sample are listed, as sequenced in a study of cytomegalovirus exposure and HLA in healthy donors. The primer mix had 60 Vbeta and 13 Jbeta primers. The data were produced by immunoSEQ multiplex PCR, yet TCRdb's version contains in-frame clones alone and is incomplete. The data show approximately 200,000 clones, roughly 80% seen once. What was sequenced was PBMCs. The receptors stem from a man aged 40-49 years in good health and CMV-seronegative.

This chain links TRBV30 with TRBJ2-5; 8 positions match TRBD2. Trimming cost V 3 bases and J 2 bases; bases outside gene matches: 2. Per germline, CDR1 GTSNPN and CDR2 SVGIG (reference sequence). The CDR3 length is 13 residues. Written as DNA, the CDR3 is TGTGCCTGGAGCCGGGGGGGACAAGAGACCCAGTACTTC. This translates into CAWSRGGQETQYF.

This clone was counted a single time. The gene calls are TRBV29-1 and TRBJ1-1; 8 nucleotides match TRBD1. Trimming at V came to 7 bases and at J to 4 bases, leaving 5 bases not matched to a gene. The germline gives CDR1 SQVTM, CDR2 ANQGSEA. This CDR3 region has 12 residues. The CDR3 DNA is TGCAGCGATCACAGGGGGGCCACTGAAGCTTTCTTT. It encodes CSDHRGATEAFF. The full variable domain, rest sourced from reference TRBV29-1 and TRBJ1-1, is SAVISQKPSRDICQRGTSLTIQCQVDSQVTMMFWYRQQPGQSLTLIATANQGSEATYESGFVIDKFPISRPNLTFSTLTVSNMSPEDSSIYLCSDHRGATEAFFGQGTRLTVV.

This rearrangement joins TRBV6-5 to TRBJ2-1; 11 nucleotides align to TRBD2. The CDR3 consists of 15 residues. Per the germline V gene, CDR1 is MNHEY and CDR2 is SVGAGI. Trimming cost V 4 bases and J 8 bases; bases outside gene matches: 7. This chain's CDR3 is CASSSPSGGRDEQFF. CDR3 bases: TGTGCCAGCAGTTCCCCTAGCGGGGGGAGAGATGAGCAGTTCTTC.

The V call is TRBV30, the J call TRBJ2-7; D unresolved. Trimming shortened V by 3 bases and J by 2 bases, and 14 bases separated the two germline ends. This CDR3 has 14 amino acids. CDR1 GTSNPN and CDR2 SVGIG come from the germline V gene (reference sequence). As DNA, the CDR3 is TGTGCCTGGAGGGATAGGAGCCTAGCCTACGAGCAGTACTTC. Its protein product is CAWRDRSLAYEQYF. Based on the CDR3 plus reference TRBV30 and TRBJ2-7, the full variable domain is SQTIHQWPATLVQPVGSPLSLECTVEGTSNPNLYWYRQAAGRGLQLLFYSVGIGQISSEVPQNLSASRPQDRQFILSSKKLLLSDSGFYLCAWRDRSLAYEQYFGPGTRLTVT.

The J gene is TRBJ1-5, the V gene TRBV2; TRBD1 matches 8 bases. Unmatched junction bases numbered 10, after V lost 6 bases and J lost 6 bases. This CDR3 contains 15 residues. The germline gives CDR1 SNHLY, CDR2 FYNNEI. The CDR3 DNA sequence: TGTGCCAGCAGCCCGGGTGACAGGGGTACTCAGCCCCAGCATTTT. The encoded protein is CASSPGDRGTQPQHF.

V is TRBV9 and J is TRBJ2-1, with 8 positions matching TRBD2. From germline, CDR1 is SGDLS and CDR2 YYNGEE. This CDR3 is 15 amino acids long. V lost 0 bases and J lost 4; bases outside the gene matches: 3. This chain's CDR3 is CASSVDGGAYNEQFF. For the CDR3, the DNA is TGTGCCAGCAGCGTAGACGGGGGGGCTTACAATGAGCAGTTCTTC.

V usage is TRBV6-4 and J usage is TRBJ2-2, with D possibly TRBD1 on 6 matching bases. The CDR3 is 13 residues long. With 6 bases removed from V and 5 bases from J, the gap between germline ends came to 10 bases. Germline CDR1 reads MRHNA; CDR2 reads SNTAGT. The CDR3 loop is CASRQGLTGELFF. The CDR3 DNA reads as TGTGCCAGCAGGCAGGGGTTGACCGGGGAGCTGTTTTTT.

This clone was picked up one time. The chain has TRBV28 and TRBJ1-1; possibly TRBD1 for D (6 bases). Trimming took 7 bases from V and 0 from J, leaving 15 bases between them. This CDR3 spans 15 amino acids. Germline CDR1 is MDHEN and CDR2 is SYDVKM. Here the CDR3 DNA reads TGTGCCAGCACTTGGGGGGGCGTCCTGAACACTGAAGCTTTCTTT. Translating it yields CASTWGGVLNTEAFF.